The source of this TCR beta chain is a study of Graves' ophthalmopathy and Graves' hyperthyroidism. This clonotype was detected a few times. Its antigen is unidentified. Study-wide findings and caveats: Ophthalmopathy progression cases were predicted by the model with 70.59% sensitivity and 72.22% specificity.

RNA transcripts provided the template for amplifying TCR beta CDR3 regions. Second-round multiplex PCR came after first-round RT-PCR with HTBI primers. TCRdb recomputed calls from the multiplex PCR reads with MiXCR, one row per CDR3 protein. The repertoire holds around 470,000 distinct CDR3 sequences, with over 13% as singletons. This CDR3 is built from 12 residues. Per germline, CDR1 ENHRY and CDR2 SYGVKD. The V end lost 11 bases, the J end lost 5 bases, and 13 bases lay between the germline ends. The chain uses TRBV10-3 and TRBJ2-4, with D maybe TRBD2 (5 bases). The sample taken for sequencing was blood. This TCR came from a woman aged 25 to 39 with Graves' ophthalmopathy. The CDR3: CAPQERQNIQYF. In DNA, the CDR3 is TGTGCCCCTCAGGAGCGGCAAAACATTCAGTACTTC.